The 4 T cell receptor beta chains in this list originate from one sample, sequenced in a study of T cells in Graves' hyperthyroidism and ophthalmopathy. It was RNA transcripts that yielded the amplified TCR beta CDR3 regions. RT-PCR in the first round (using the HTBI primer set) targeted the TCR CDR3. MiXCR, run by TCRdb on the multiplex PCR reads, gives a single entry per CDR3 protein. In the table there are fewer than 450,000 distinct CDR3 sequences, over 12% of which are singletons. Sequenced sample: blood. These receptors were obtained from a woman aged 60 to 75 with Graves' ophthalmopathy.

As to this clonotype: A much bigger clone sits one base away, suggesting this may be a read error. The V gene is TRBV20-1, the J gene TRBJ2-3, with a possible D match to TRBD2 (7 bases). CDR3 length: 15 amino acids. From germline, CDR1 is DFQATT and CDR2 SNEGSKA (reference sequence). In DNA, the CDR3 is TGCAGTGCTAGAGATCTACGCGGGGGCCCAGATACGCGGTATTTT. Its translation is CSARDLRGGPDTRYF.

To note about this clonotype: A much larger clonotype is one base distant, so this may be a read error. The V call is TRBV10-2, the J call TRBJ1-1; possible D gene TRBD1, 6 bases. Trimming removed 9 bases from V and 5 bases from J, with 10 bases in between. Germline lookup yields CDR1 WSHSY and CDR2 SAAADI. The CDR3 has 11 residues. CDR3 sequence: CARKGETEAFF. CDR3 nucleotides: TGCGCCAGAAAGGGGGAGACTGAAGCTTTCTTT.

The sample holds many counts of this clonotype. The CDR3 protein is CASSRGQYNEQFF. CDR3 in DNA: TGTGCCAGCAGCCGCGGACAGTACAATGAGCAGTTCTTC. The genes are TRBV3-1 and TRBJ2-1; perhaps TRBD1 as D (6 bases). Trimming took 4 bases from V and 4 from J, leaving 8 bases between them. Germline V gives CDR1 LGHDT, CDR2 YNNKEL (reference sequence). This CDR3 has 13 residues.

This clonotype occurred a few times. The rearrangement uses TRBV24-1 and TRBJ1-2, with TRBD1 as a possible D gene (5 bases). The CDR3 is 14 residues long. Looked up from germline, CDR1 is KGHDR and CDR2 is SFDVKD. With 3 bases removed from V and 2 bases from J, the gap between germline ends came to 9 bases. The CDR3 is CATSDPWTNYGYTF. In nucleotides, the CDR3 is TGTGCCACCAGTGATCCCTGGACAAACTATGGCTACACCTTC.